This T cell receptor beta chain was recovered during a study of blood T cell repertoires in COVID-19. Study in general: Italy, Spain and the United States were the sources of the convalescent and acute COVID-19 samples. In each case, the material was cDNA or gDNA derived from T cells, B-cell-depleted T cells, or PBMCs.

Across about two dozen US areas, participants ranged in age from about 18 to 90 years. The V gene's germline CDR1 is SGDLS and CDR2 YYNGEE. V gave up 0 bases and J gave up 4 bases, with 11 bases separating them. The CDR3 length is 15 residues. Clones were read by immunoSEQ multiplex PCR, and TCRdb kept only the in-frame ones, dropping some. Altogether around 380,000 clones are present, about 87% being singletons, with the ten largest covering 1.3%. Sample: PBMCs or T cells enriched from blood (not recorded which). The chain combines TRBV9 with TRBJ1-3, with a possible D match to TRBD1 (6 bases). This sequence was found in a man aged 25-45 years who had recovered from COVID-19. CDR3 sequence (DNA): TGTGCCAGCAGCGTAGGAACAGGGATGGGAAACACCATATATTTT. Translating it yields CASSVGTGMGNTIYF.